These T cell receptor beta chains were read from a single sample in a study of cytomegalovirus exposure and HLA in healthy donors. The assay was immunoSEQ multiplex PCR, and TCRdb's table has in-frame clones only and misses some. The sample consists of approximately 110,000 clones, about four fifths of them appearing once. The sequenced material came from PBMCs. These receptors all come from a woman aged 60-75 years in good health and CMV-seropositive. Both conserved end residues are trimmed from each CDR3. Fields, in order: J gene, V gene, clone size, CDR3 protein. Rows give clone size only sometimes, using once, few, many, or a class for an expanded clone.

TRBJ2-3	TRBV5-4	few	ASSLPSGRLKDTQY
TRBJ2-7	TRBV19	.	ASGWTGGEQY
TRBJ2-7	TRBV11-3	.	ASSDYSGEQY
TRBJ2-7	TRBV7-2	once	ASSLGQGAVNEQY
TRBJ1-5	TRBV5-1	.	ASSLGPLGQGALSGSNQPQH
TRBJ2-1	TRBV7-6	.	ASSPVSGRDNEQF
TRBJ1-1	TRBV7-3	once	ASSLSDRTEAF
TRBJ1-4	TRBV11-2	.	ASSYHRTATNEKLF
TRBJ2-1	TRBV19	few	ASRLPGTGFDNEQF
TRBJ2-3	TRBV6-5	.	ASNLQGSTDTQY
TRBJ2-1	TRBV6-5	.	ASMVAESNEQF
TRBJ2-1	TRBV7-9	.	ASSPGTGGGKNYNEQF
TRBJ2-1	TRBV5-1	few	ASRPPPGTGATNEQF
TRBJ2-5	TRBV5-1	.	ASSLQLAGQETQY
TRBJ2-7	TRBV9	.	ASSPGQGAVEQY
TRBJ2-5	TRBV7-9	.	ASSRTVQETQY
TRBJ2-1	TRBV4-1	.	ASSPRTSGSYEQF
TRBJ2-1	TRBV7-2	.	ASSPWTGLTAYNEQF
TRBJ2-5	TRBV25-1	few	ASTLTGGRETQY
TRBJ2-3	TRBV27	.	ASSRQTSTDTQY